Sequencing of this T cell receptor beta chain was carried out in a study of blood T cell repertoires in COVID-19 (dated by TCRdb to about 2020). As for the study more broadly: Samples covering the acute and convalescent phases of COVID-19 were provided by collaborators in the United States, Italy and Spain. Deeply sampled blood TCRbeta repertoires from subjects exposed to, actively infected with, or recovered from COVID-19 were included in the dataset. Sample metadata almost always included a de-identified subject ID, COVID-19 status, age in years and sex. HLA class I and class II types, where available, came from metadata supplied by the sample provider rather than from assay-based typing. The repertoires were released in a freely available public database meant as a resource for research on the immune response to SARS-CoV-2. The samples were drawn from the first 160 participants of the ongoing ImmuneRACE study and from 1,200 or so subjects provided by 6 global collaborators. The material from the prospective study consisted of cDNA or gDNA derived from T cells, B-cell-depleted T cells, or PBMCs. The investigation overall reported the following: How much clinical and demographic metadata was included differed by source and by participant, and the metadata was provided uncurated.

TCRbeta CDR3 regions were amplified from genomic DNA using the immunoSEQ Assay, a bias-controlled multiplex PCR. Regarding the original processing steps: Nucleated cell counts per sample were estimated from amplification of reference gene primers within the assay. To quantify the absolute abundance of each unique TCRbeta CDR3 rearrangement, sequence reads were collapsed and filtered. For each sample, productive Simpson clonality was calculated as the square root of Simpson's diversity index over productive rearrangements. The table comes from immuneACCESS by way of TCRdb, which keeps in-frame sequences with V and J called. Part of the clones is missing from these tables; in studies checked, under half for an unresolved V gene and the rest for unknown reasons. The V and J calls and clone size are taken from that table; D and trimming were inferred from the DNA. This sample is represented by under 55,000 clones; 75% to 90% of them were singletons. In total, the top ten clones hold less than 2.5% of the sample.

Reading from cysteine to phenylalanine, the CDR3 counts 17 amino acids. Of the read, only the CDR3 DNA is kept; its 51 bases are in frame from base 1. Trimmed from V: 8 bases; trimmed from J: 0 bases; junction bases lacking a gene match: 8. The germline V gene encodes CDR1 LNHNV and CDR2 YYDKDF (reference sequence). As concerns this clone: What antigen it recognizes has not been identified. Base qualities are missing; no much larger clone stands one base away.

One collaborating source in Seattle enrolled patients during active infection and followed them longitudinally through the course of disease. Collaborating institutions collected whole blood in K2EDTA tubes following their own protocols. Collaborator samples were shipped for TCRbeta analysis as frozen whole blood, isolated PBMCs, or DNA extracted from either sample type. The clonotype originates from a woman older than 75 with COVID-19, enrolled during active disease. This sequence uses TRBV15 and TRBJ1-5; the central 12 bases match TRBD1. Sequencing was performed on peripheral blood. The DNA is TGTGCCACCGGACCGGGACAGGGGGCCTTTAGCAATCAGCCCCAGCATTTT. This gives the protein CATGPGQGAFSNQPQHF.